The 10 T cell receptor beta chains reported below all come from one sample, sequenced in a study of blood T cell repertoires in COVID-19. Some clones are missing from TCRdb's copy, which holds only in-frame ones; the method was immunoSEQ multiplex PCR. The table shows about 84,000 clones, with around 80% occurring only once. Sequenced: peripheral blood. These receptors were collected from a man in his sixties or seventies with acute or convalescent COVID-19.

The CDR3 bases are TGTGCCAGCAGCTCAAGACTGACAGGGGCAAGGGTGAACACTGAAGCTTTCTTT. As protein: CASSSRLTGARVNTEAFF. V and J are TRBV5-6 and TRBJ1-1; TRBD1 aligns across 8 bases. V lost 3 bases and J lost 0; bases outside the gene matches: 13. The CDR3 has 18 amino acids. Germline CDR1 is SGHDT and CDR2 is YYEEEE.

The CDR3: CASSAGGGPDTQYF. The CDR3 DNA reads as TGTGCCAGCAGCGCAGGGGGCGGGCCAGATACGCAGTATTTT. The chain employs TRBV9 and TRBJ2-3; 8 bases align to TRBD1. The ends lost 3 bases at V and 4 bases at J; junction bases unmatched: 4. Germline V lookup: CDR1 SGDLS, CDR2 YYNGEE. The CDR3 runs 14 residues.

The chain recombines TRBV28 with TRBJ2-1; TRBD1 matches 9 bases. The CDR3 sequence is 15 residues long. The V gene end was trimmed by 7 bases and the J gene end by 4 bases; junction bases not matched to a gene: 8. Germline V gives CDR1 MDHEN, CDR2 SYDVKM. In nucleotides, the CDR3 is TGTGCCAGCATTGGAACCGGGACAGGGTACAATGAGCAGTTCTTC. Translating gives CASIGTGTGYNEQFF.

V and J are TRBV5-1 and TRBJ2-1, with D maybe TRBD2 (6 bases). This CDR3 contains 13 residues. Trimming removed 5 bases at V and 7 bases at J, with 13 bases between. From germline, CDR1 is SGHRS and CDR2 YFSETQ. The CDR3 spells CASRVAGWNEQFF. The CDR3 nucleotides read TGCGCCAGCAGAGTGGCGGGGTGGAATGAGCAGTTCTTC.

The chain is built from TRBV6-5 and TRBJ1-5, with no clear D. Trimming left V 7 bases short and J 3 bases short, with 16 bases between. CDR1 is MNHEY and CDR2 is SVGAGI in the germline V gene. This CDR3 region has 15 residues. CDR3 bases: TGTGCCAGCAAGTCGGTCGCCAAACTCAATCAGCCCCAGCATTTT. Protein sequence: CASKSVAKLNQPQHF.

This sequence joins TRBV20-1 and TRBJ1-2; D remains ambiguous. The V gene's germline CDR1 is DFQATT and CDR2 SNEGSKA (reference sequence). V was trimmed by 3 bases and J by 0 bases, leaving 8 bases between them. The CDR3 sequence is 13 residues long. The CDR3 sequence is CSASVPSNYGYTF. In DNA, the CDR3 is TGCAGTGCTAGTGTCCCTTCTAACTATGGCTACACCTTC.

The chain has TRBV18 and TRBJ1-1; 8 nucleotides agree with TRBD1. The CDR3 is 17 residues long. The germline CDR1 and CDR2 sequences are KGHSH and LQKENI. Trimming removed 2 bases from V and 5 bases from J; junction bases left unmatched: 13. CDR3: CASSPMDAGTGRTEAFF. CDR3 nucleotide sequence: TGTGCCAGCTCACCAATGGACGCCGGGACAGGTCGAACTGAAGCTTTCTTT.

The J gene is TRBJ1-4, the V gene TRBV19; TRBD1 matches at 11 bases. This CDR3 is built from 15 residues. Losses at the gene ends were 5 bases for V and 7 bases for J; bases not matched to a gene: 6. Per the germline V gene, CDR1 is LNHDA and CDR2 is SQIVND (reference sequence). The CDR3 DNA reads TGTGCCAGTAGTGAGGACAGGGGGCACGCTGAAAAACTGTTTTTT. Amino acids: CASSEDRGHAEKLFF.

The V and J genes are TRBV9 and TRBJ2-7; TRBD2 aligns across 7 bases. Looked up from germline, CDR1 is SGDLS and CDR2 is YYNGEE. CDR3 length: 17 amino acids. The V and J ends lost 3 bases and 2 bases, in that order; junction bases with no gene match: 14. The CDR3 spells CASSASGRAGPPYEQYF. The DNA of the CDR3 is TGTGCCAGCAGCGCCTCCGGGAGAGCGGGGCCACCCTACGAGCAGTACTTC.

This chain links TRBV30 with TRBJ2-5, with 7 bases matching TRBD1. CDR3 length: 13 amino acids. Germline lookup yields CDR1 GTSNPN and CDR2 SVGIG (reference sequence). CDR3 protein: CAFEQGPRETQYF. The CDR3 nucleotides are TGTGCTTTCGAACAGGGGCCCAGGGAGACCCAGTACTTC. The full variable domain, in which reference TRBV30 and TRBJ2-5 provide the parts outside the CDR3, is SQTIHQWPATLVQPVGSPLSLECTVEGTSNPNLYWYRQAAGRGLQLLFYSVGIGQISSEVPQNLSASRPQDRQFILSSKKLLLSDSGFYLCAFEQGPRETQYFGPGTRLLVL.